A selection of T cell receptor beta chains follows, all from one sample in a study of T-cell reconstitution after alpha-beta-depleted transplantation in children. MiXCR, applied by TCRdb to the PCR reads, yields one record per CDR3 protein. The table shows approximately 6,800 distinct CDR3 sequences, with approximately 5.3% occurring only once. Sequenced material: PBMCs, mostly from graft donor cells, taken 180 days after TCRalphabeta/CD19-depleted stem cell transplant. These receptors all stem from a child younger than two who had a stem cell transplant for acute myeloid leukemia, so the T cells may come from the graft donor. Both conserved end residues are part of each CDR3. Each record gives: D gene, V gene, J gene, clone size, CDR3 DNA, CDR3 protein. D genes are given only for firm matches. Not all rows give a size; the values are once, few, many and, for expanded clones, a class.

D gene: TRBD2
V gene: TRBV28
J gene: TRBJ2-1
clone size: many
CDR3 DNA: TGTGCCAGCAGTCCAGGACTGCCTAGCGGGTGGGGGCTTAATGAGCAGTTCTTC
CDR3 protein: CASSPGLPSGWGLNEQFF

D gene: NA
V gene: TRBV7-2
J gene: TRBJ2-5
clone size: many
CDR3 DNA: TGTGCCAGCAGCTTATCTTTTGAGACCCAGTACTTC
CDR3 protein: CASSLSFETQYF

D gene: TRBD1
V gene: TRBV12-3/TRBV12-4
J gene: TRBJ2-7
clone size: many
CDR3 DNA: TGTGCCAGCAGTCTCACAGGGGGGAACGAGCAGTACTTC
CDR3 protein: CASSLTGGNEQYF

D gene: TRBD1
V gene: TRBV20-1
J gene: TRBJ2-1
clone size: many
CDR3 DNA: TGCAGTGCTTGGTCTGGGGACAGGCTCCGCAATGAGCAGTTCTTC
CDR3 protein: CSAWSGDRLRNEQFF

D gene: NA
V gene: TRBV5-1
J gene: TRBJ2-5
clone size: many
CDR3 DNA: TGCGCCAGCAGCTCCGGGAGATACCAAGAGACCCAGTACTTC
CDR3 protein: CASSSGRYQETQYF

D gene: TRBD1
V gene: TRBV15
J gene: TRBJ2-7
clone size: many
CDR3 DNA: TGTGCCACCAGCAGGTTGGGTACCTGGACAGGGAGCGAGCAGTACTTC
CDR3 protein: CATSRLGTWTGSEQYF

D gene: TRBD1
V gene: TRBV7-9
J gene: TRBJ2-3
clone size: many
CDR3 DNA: TGTGCCAGCAGCCCAGGGGGCGATACGCAGTATTTT
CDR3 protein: CASSPGGDTQYF

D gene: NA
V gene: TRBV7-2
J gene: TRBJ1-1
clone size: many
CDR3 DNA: TGTGCCAGCAGCTTAACAGGCCTAGGGAACACTGAAGCTTTCTTT
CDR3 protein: CASSLTGLGNTEAFF

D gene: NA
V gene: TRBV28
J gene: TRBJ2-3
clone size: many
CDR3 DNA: TGTGCCAGCAGTATCCCGGCAGGGGGCACAGATACGCAGTATTTT
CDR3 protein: CASSIPAGGTDTQYF

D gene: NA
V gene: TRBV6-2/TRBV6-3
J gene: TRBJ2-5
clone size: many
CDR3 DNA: TGTGCCAGCAGGGACTGGGGCAGGACCCAAGAGACCCAGTACTTC
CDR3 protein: CASRDWGRTQETQYF

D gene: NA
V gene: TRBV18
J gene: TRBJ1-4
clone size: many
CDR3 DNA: TGTGCCAGCTCACCTCTGGGGCCAACTAATGAAAAACTGTTTTTT
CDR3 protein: CASSPLGPTNEKLFF

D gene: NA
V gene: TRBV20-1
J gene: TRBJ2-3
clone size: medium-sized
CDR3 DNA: TGCAGTGCTAAGGGAATCGTCGCAGATACGCAGTATTTT
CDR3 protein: CSAKGIVADTQYF

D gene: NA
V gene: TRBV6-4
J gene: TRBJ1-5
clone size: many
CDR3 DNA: TGTGCCAGCGCACCTCACAACAGCGATAATCAGCCCCAGCATTTT
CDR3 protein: CASAPHNSDNQPQHF

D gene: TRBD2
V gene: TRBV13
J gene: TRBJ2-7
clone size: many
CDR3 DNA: TGTGCCAGCAGCTTAGCCGGGGGGGGTCTCTCCTACGAGCAGTACTTC
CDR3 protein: CASSLAGGGLSYEQYF

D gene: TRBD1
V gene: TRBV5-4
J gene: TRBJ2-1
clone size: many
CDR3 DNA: TGTGCCAGCAGCTTAACAGGGGTACGAAGGGACGATGAGCAGTTCTTC
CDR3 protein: CASSLTGVRRDDEQFF

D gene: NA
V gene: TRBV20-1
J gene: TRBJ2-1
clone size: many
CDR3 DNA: TGCAGTGGTAGGAAGCGTCGGGCAGGGGCGAGCAATGAGCAGTTCTTC
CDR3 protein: CSGRKRRAGASNEQFF

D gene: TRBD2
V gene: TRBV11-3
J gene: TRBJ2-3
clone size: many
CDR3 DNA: TGTGCCAGCAGCTTAGGACTAGCGGGATCAGATACGCAGTATTTT
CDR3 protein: CASSLGLAGSDTQYF

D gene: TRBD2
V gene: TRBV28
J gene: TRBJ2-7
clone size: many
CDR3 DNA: TGTGCCAGCAGGCCTGGGGGGGGAGGCCCCTACGAGCAGTACTTC
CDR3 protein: CASRPGGGGPYEQYF

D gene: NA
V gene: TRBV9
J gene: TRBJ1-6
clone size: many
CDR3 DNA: TGTGCCAGCAGGGGGCGCGATAGTTATTCACCCCTCCACTTT
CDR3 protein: CASRGRDSYSPLHF

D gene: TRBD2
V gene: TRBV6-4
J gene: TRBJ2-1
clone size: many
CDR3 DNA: TGTGCCAGCAGGCCGGGACTAGCGGGAGTTACGGCCTGGGGAAATGAGCAGTTCTTC
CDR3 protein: CASRPGLAGVTAWGNEQFF

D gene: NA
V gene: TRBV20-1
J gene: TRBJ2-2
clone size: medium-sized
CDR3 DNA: TGCAGTGCTAGAGATCCCAAAAGGGGGTTCGCGAACACCGGGGAGCTGTTTTTT
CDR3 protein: CSARDPKRGFANTGELFF

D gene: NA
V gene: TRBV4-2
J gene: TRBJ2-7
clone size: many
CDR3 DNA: TGTGCCAGCAGCCAAGATGGTCCCTACGAGCAGTACTTC
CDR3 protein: CASSQDGPYEQYF

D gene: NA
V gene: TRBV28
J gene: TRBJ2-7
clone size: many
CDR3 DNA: TGTGCCAGCAGTCTGTCCCACGAGCAGTACTTC
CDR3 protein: CASSLSHEQYF

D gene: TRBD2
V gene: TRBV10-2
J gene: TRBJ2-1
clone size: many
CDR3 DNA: TGCGCCAGCAGGGTCCCGGGACTAGGGGACTTAGGCAATGAGCAGTTCTTC
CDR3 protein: CASRVPGLGDLGNEQFF

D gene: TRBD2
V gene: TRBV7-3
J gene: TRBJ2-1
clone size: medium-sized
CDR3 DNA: TGTGCCAGCAGCTCGACTAGCGACAATGAGCAGTTCTTC
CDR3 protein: CASSSTSDNEQFF

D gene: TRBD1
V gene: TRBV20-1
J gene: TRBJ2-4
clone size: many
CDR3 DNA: TGCAGTGCTAGTTCCCTAGGACAGGGGGCGGCCAAAAACATTCAGTACTTC
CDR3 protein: CSASSLGQGAAKNIQYF

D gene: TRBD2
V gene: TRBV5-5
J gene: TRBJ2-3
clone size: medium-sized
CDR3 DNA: TGTGCCAGCAGCTTTTTGGGGAGGGCCATGGATACGCAGTATTTT
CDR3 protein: CASSFLGRAMDTQYF

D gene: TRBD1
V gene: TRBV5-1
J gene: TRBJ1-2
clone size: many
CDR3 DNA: TGCGCCAGCAGCCGCGGAGAGACAGGGATCTCCTATGGCTACACCTTC
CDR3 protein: CASSRGETGISYGYTF

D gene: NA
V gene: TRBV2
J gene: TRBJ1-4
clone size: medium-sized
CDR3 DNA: TGTGCCAGCAGTACGGATGCAACTAATGAAAAACTGTTTTTT
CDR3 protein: CASSTDATNEKLFF

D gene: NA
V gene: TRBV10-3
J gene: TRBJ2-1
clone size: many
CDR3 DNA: TGTGCCATCAGTGAGTCTACCACCTACAATGAGCAGTTCTTC
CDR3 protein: CAISESTTYNEQFF

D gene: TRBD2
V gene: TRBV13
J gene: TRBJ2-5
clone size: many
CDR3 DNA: TGTGCCAGCGGGCTGGGGACTAGCGGGAGTGAGACCCAGTACTTC
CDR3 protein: CASGLGTSGSETQYF

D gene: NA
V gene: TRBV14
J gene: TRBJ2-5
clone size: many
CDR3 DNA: TGTGCCAGCAGCCAAAACGCGGGACCGGTCCCCAAAGAGACCCAGTACTTC
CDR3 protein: CASSQNAGPVPKETQYF

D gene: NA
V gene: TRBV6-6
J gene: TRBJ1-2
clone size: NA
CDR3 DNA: TGTGCCAGCAGGGGGGTCATCCTCTATGGCTACACCTTC
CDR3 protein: CASRGVILYGYTF

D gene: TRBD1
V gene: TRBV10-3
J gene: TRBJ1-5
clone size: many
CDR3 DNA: TGTGCCATCAGTAAGACAGGGGGGCGAAGCAATCAGCCCCAGCATTTT
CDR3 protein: CAISKTGGRSNQPQHF

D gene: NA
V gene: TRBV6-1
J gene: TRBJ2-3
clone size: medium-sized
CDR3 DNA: TGTGCCAGCAGGAAAAGTACTAGCACAGATACGCAGTATTTT
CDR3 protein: CASRKSTSTDTQYF

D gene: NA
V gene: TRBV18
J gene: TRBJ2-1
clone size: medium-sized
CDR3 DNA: TGTGCCAGCTCACCACCGACCATCGATGAGCAGTTCTTC
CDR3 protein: CASSPPTIDEQFF

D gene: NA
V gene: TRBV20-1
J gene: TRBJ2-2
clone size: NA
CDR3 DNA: TGCAGTGGCCAGGCCGCGGGCGGGCCCTCGAACACCGGGGAGCTGTTTTTT
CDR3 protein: CSGQAAGGPSNTGELFF

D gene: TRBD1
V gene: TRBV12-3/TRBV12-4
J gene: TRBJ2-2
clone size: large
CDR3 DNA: TGTGCCAGCAGTTTAGCCGACAGGGAAGCCGGGGAGCTGTTTTTT
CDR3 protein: CASSLADREAGELFF

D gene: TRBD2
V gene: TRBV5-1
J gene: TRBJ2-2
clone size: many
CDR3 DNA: TGCGCCAGCAGCTTGGAACTAGCGGGAGGGATCGGGGAGCTGTTTTTT
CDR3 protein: CASSLELAGGIGELFF

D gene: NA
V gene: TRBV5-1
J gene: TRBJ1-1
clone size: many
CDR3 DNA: TGCGCCAGCAGCCCTAGTAGCAGCGTGAACACTGAAGCTTTCTTT
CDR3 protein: CASSPSSSVNTEAFF

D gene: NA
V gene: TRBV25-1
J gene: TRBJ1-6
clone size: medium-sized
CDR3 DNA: TGTGCCAGCAGTGAAGTTATAAGGGCAGATAATTCACCCCTCCACTTT
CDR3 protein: CASSEVIRADNSPLHF

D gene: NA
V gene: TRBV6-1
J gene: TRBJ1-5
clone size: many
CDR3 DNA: TGTGCCAGCAGTGACAGGGTTAAGCCCCAGCATTTT
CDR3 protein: CASSDRVKPQHF

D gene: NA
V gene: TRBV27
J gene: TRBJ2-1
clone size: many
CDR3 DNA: TGTGCCAGCCGTATAAGCTCCTACAATGAGCAGTTCTTC
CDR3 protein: CASRISSYNEQFF

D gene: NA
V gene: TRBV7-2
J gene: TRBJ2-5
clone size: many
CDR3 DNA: TGTGCCAGCACCCCCCATAGCGCCTGGGCTTGGACCCAGTACTTC
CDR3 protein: CASTPHSAWAWTQYF

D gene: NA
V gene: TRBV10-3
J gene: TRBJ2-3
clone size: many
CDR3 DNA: TGTGCCATCAACCTAGGATCTACAGATACGCAGTATTTT
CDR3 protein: CAINLGSTDTQYF

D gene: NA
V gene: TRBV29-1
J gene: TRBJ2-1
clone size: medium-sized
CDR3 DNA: TGCAGCGCAAAGGCGGGGTTTCTGGACAATGAGCAGTTCTTC
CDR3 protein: CSAKAGFLDNEQFF

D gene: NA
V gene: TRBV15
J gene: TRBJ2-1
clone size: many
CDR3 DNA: TGTGCCACCAGCAGAGAATCCCGGGACCGTGGGCAGTTCTTC
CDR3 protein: CATSRESRDRGQFF

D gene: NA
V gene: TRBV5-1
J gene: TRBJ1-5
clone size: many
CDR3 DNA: TGCGCCAGCAGCTTGGAGGCAGGCGATCAGCCCCAGCATTTT
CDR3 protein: CASSLEAGDQPQHF

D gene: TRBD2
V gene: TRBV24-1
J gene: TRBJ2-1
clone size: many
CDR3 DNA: TGTGCCACCAGTGACGCCGGGACTAGCATTTCCAATGAGCAGTTCTTC
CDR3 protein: CATSDAGTSISNEQFF

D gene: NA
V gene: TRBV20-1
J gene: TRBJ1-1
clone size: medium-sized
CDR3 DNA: TGCAGTGCCTCGCAGGGGAACACTGAAGCTTTCTTT
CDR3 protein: CSASQGNTEAFF

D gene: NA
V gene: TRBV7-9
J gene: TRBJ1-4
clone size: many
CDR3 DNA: TGTGCCAGCAGCTTACTCTTAGGTCAGGGGAAGGCAACTAATGAAAAACTGTTTTTT
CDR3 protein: CASSLLLGQGKATNEKLFF

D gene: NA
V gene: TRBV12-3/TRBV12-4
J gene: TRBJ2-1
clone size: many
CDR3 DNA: TGTGCCAGCAGCTGTACAGGGAGCTCCTACAATGAGCAGTTCTTC
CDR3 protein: CASSCTGSSYNEQFF

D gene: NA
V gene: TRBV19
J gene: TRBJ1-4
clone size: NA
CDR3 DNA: TGTGCCAGTAATTCCCCAGGGGAACGGGATGAAAAACTGTTTTTT
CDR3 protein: CASNSPGERDEKLFF

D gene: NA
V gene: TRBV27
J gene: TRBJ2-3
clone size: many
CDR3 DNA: TGTGCCAGCAGTACTAGATCTAGCACAGATACGCAGTATTTT
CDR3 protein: CASSTRSSTDTQYF

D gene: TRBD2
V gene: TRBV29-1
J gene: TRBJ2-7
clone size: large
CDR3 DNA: TGCAGCGCCGGGACTAGCGGGGGCTACGAGCAGTACTTC
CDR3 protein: CSAGTSGGYEQYF